Only one count was recorded for the clone carrying this T cell receptor (beta chain). This record belongs to a study of T cell changes during pregnancy in multiple sclerosis. Sequencing was performed with immunoSEQ multiplex PCR; in TCRdb, only in-frame clones are kept and a portion is missing. The sample carries fewer than 80,000 clones, 94% recorded once. This CDR3 is 15 amino acids long. V shed 0 bases and J shed 5 bases, with 10 bases lying between them. Germline-derived CDR1 and CDR2 are LGHNA and YSLEER. The chain uses TRBV4-3 and TRBJ1-4, with a possible D match to TRBD1 (6 bases). This receptor was obtained from a female donor with multiple sclerosis, enrolled in a pregnancy study. The sequencing here drew on CD4+ T cells from peripheral blood mononuclear cells, taken after pregnancy. In nucleotides, the CDR3 is TGCGCCAGCAGCCAAGATGACAGGAGAAATGAAAAACTGTTTTTT. Amino acid sequence: CASSQDDRRNEKLFF.